One TCR beta chain is described in this entry. CDR3 length equals 15 residues. Reverse transcription of about 0.45 to 1 ug RNA was performed with random hexamers. Amplification of the TCR beta CDR3 was carried out by immunoSEQ multiplex PCR, which spanned a total of 54 Vbeta and 13 Jbeta segments. TCRdb re-derived calls from the immunoSEQ multiplex PCR reads in MiXCR, one entry per CDR3 protein. The table includes a few hundred thousand distinct CDR3 sequences, 85% detected once. This sample is part of a study of CD8 T cells in Susac syndrome. The V and J genes are TRBV21-1 and TRBJ2-1; the table's D call of TRBD2 was not tested on the DNA. TRBV21-1 is labeled a pseudogene. Source material: CD8+ T cells from PBMCs. The source is a human donor with multiple sclerosis. Here the CDR3 DNA reads TGTGCCAGCAGCAAACTAGCGGGAGTTGTCTATGAGCAGTTCTTC. Translation gives CASSKLAGVVYEQFF.